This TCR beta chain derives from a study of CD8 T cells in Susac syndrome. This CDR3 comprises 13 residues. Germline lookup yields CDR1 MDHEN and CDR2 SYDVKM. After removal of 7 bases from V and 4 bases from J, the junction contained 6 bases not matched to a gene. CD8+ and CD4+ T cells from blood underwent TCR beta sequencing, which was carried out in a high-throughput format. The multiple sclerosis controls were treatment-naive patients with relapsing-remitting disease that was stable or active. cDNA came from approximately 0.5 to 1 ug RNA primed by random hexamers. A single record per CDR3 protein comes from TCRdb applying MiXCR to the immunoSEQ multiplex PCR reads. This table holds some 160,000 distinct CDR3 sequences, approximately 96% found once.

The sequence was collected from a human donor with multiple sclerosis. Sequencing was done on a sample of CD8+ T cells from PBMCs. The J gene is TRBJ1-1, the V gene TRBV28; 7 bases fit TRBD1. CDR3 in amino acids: CASMDRLGTEAFF. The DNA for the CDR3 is TGTGCCAGCATGGACAGGTTGGGCACTGAAGCTTTCTTT.